The rows below give T cell receptor beta chains drawn from one sample of a study of response to subunit inactivated influenza vaccine. TCRdb re-derived calls from the RT-PCR reads in MiXCR, one entry per CDR3 protein. The top ten clones hold 10% of a sample with a few hundred thousand distinct CDR3 sequences, just over 20% of them seen once. Here the sequenced sample was PBMCs from blood, taken 21 months after vaccination. These receptors were collected from a man aged 45 to 75 who received an inactivated influenza vaccine. Both conserved end residues are part of each CDR3. D genes are given only for firm matches. The size of a clone is reported for some rows only, either as once, few or many, or as a class for expanded clones.

TRBD1	TRBV5-6	NA	TRBJ1-1	CASRVTGGFRNTEAFF	TGTGCCAGCAGAGTGACAGGGGGCTTTAGGAACACTGAAGCTTTCTTT
TRBD1	TRBV5-4	NA	TRBJ1-3	CASSLTGGIGNTIYF	TGTGCCAGCAGCTTGACAGGGGGCATTGGAAACACCATATATTTT
NA	TRBV28	few	TRBJ1-3	CAKFTGSCGNTIYF	TGTGCCAAATTTACGGGGTCTTGTGGAAACACCATATATTTT
TRBD2	TRBV27	NA	TRBJ2-1	CASSVLAGGNEQFF	TGTGCCAGCAGTGTACTAGCGGGGGGGAATGAGCAGTTCTTC
NA	TRBV7-8	NA	TRBJ1-2	CASSLESGRVYTF	TGTGCCAGCAGCTTAGAGTCAGGGCGGGTCTACACCTTC
NA	TRBV5-1	many	TRBJ2-3	CASSPREGARSDTQYF	TGCGCCAGCAGCCCCCGGGAAGGGGCTAGGTCAGATACGCAGTATTTT
NA	TRBV9	few	TRBJ2-2	CASSGLETGELFF	TGTGCCAGCAGCGGACTGGAAACCGGGGAGCTGTTTTTT
NA	TRBV19	few	TRBJ2-5	CASSNVEGSEETQYF	TGTGCCAGTAGTAACGTGGAGGGTTCAGAAGAGACCCAGTACTTC
TRBD1	TRBV19	few	TRBJ1-5	CASSIEDRGNQPQHF	TGTGCCAGTAGTATCGAGGACAGGGGCAATCAGCCCCAGCATTTT
TRBD1	TRBV27	few	TRBJ1-3	CASSPRGGIGNTIYF	TGTGCCAGCAGCCCTAGAGGGGGCATCGGAAACACCATATATTTT
NA	TRBV20-1	NA	TRBJ2-3	CSAAGTSGARTDTQYF	TGCAGTGCTGCCGGGACCTCGGGCGCTCGCACAGATACGCAGTATTTT
TRBD1	TRBV6-2/TRBV6-3	few	TRBJ1-5	CASTRQGQGNQPQHF	TGTGCCAGCACACGACAGGGACAGGGTAATCAGCCCCAGCATTTT
TRBD1	TRBV6-4	NA	TRBJ2-3	CASMPNRDQGAQYF	TGTGCCAGCATGCCAAACCGGGACCAGGGGGCGCAGTATTTT
TRBD2	TRBV7-8	few	TRBJ2-5	CASTGLAGSNQETQYF	TGTGCCAGCACGGGACTAGCGGGATCAAACCAAGAGACCCAGTACTTC
NA	TRBV4-1	few	TRBJ1-2	CASSQESGQLVGYTF	TGCGCCAGCAGCCAAGAGTCCGGACAGCTGGTTGGCTACACCTTC
NA	TRBV5-1	few	TRBJ2-2	CASAGTGELFF	TGCGCCAGCGCCGGTACCGGGGAGCTGTTTTTT
TRBD1	TRBV5-1	NA	TRBJ1-5	CASKTGPLADQPQHF	TGCGCCAGTAAGACAGGGCCCCTAGCGGATCAGCCCCAGCATTTT
TRBD2	TRBV7-9	NA	TRBJ2-3	CASSSGLAGADTQYF	TGTGCCAGCAGCTCGGGACTAGCGGGAGCAGATACGCAGTATTTT
NA	TRBV4-3	NA	TRBJ2-3	CASSQDSQIDTQYF	TGCGCCAGCAGCCAAGATTCCCAAATCGATACGCAGTATTTT
TRBD1	TRBV27	NA	TRBJ1-1	CASRRDRGVTEAFF	TGTGCCAGCAGGCGTGACAGGGGAGTTACTGAAGCTTTCTTT
TRBD1	TRBV29-1	NA	TRBJ1-2	CSVFDRAVGYTF	TGCAGCGTTTTCGACAGGGCGGTCGGCTACACCTTC
NA	TRBV20-1	many	TRBJ1-5	CSARDRENQPQHF	TGCAGTGCTAGAGACAGGGAGAATCAGCCCCAGCATTTT
TRBD2	TRBV7-2	NA	TRBJ2-1	CASSLTSGGVVDEQFF	TGTGCCAGCAGCCTGACTAGCGGGGGGGTTGTCGATGAGCAGTTCTTC
TRBD1	TRBV6-5	NA	TRBJ1-1	CASSFPGTGGEEAFF	TGTGCCAGCAGTTTCCCCGGGACAGGGGGAGAAGAAGCTTTCTTT
TRBD1	TRBV6-6	NA	TRBJ2-7	CASSGTAYYEQYF	TGTGCCAGCAGTGGGACAGCTTATTACGAGCAGTACTTC
NA	TRBV30	few	TRBJ2-5	CAWSSWETQYF	TGTGCCTGGAGTAGTTGGGAGACCCAGTACTTC
NA	TRBV5-1	few	TRBJ1-1	CASTPGEALLRSTEAFF	TGCGCCAGCACGCCAGGGGAGGCCCTTCTGAGATCCACTGAAGCTTTCTTT
NA	TRBV12-3/TRBV12-4	few	TRBJ1-4	CASSRTAASNEKLFF	TGTGCCAGCAGTAGGACCGCCGCTTCTAATGAAAAACTGTTTTTT